This TCR beta chain was captured by sequencing in a study of neurological immune-mediated disorders. This clonotype has at least ten counts. The antigen remains unidentified. TCRdb ran MiXCR on the 5' RACE reads and lists one entry per CDR3 protein. The sample contains nearly 60,000 distinct CDR3 sequences, about 3.2% of which appear only once. The CDR3 spans 19 residues. V was pared by 4 bases and J by 0 bases, with 25 bases between. In germline, CDR1 is LGHNA, CDR2 YSLEER. Study-wide findings and caveats: Neither clinical nor MRI features showed any association with the multiple sclerosis repertoire cluster, and the authors stated that larger cohorts are needed.

Source material was 2 million unsorted PBMCs, stored at -80 °C in RNAlater. The rearrangement joins TRBV4-3 to TRBJ2-7; tentatively, D is TRBD1 (6 bases). The sample taken for sequencing was PBMCs. The TCR was taken from a woman aged 55-69 years with multiple sclerosis. Written as DNA, the CDR3 is TGCGCCAGCAGCCGTAAGGGCCAAGCAGGGGACGTCCCCTCCTACGAGCAGTACTTC. Amino acids: CASSRKGQAGDVPSYEQYF.